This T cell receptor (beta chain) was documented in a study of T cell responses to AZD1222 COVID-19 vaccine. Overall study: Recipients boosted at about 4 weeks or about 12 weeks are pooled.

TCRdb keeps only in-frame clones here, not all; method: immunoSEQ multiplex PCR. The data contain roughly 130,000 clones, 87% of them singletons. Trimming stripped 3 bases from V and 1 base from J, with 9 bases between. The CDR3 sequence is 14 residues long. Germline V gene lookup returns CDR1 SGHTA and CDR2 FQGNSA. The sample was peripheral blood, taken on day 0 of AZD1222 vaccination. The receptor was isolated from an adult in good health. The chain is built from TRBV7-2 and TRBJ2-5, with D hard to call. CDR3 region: CASSLSRVQETQYF. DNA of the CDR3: TGTGCCAGCAGCTTGTCCCGGGTCCAAGAGACCCAGTACTTC.